This TCR beta chain was obtained from a study of T cell responses to AZD1222 COVID-19 vaccine. Study outcomes and limitations: The sample set comprised mostly white British donors with more females, and clonal diversity was possibly underestimated. At study baseline, merely a handful of AZD1222 recipients were seropositive. Recipients of two AZD1222 doses showed rising Spike-specific TCR breadth and depth. Among vaccine-associated CD4 TCRs, coverage spanned spike, with dominance at 160-218 and 743-854.

Sequencing was performed with immunoSEQ multiplex PCR; in TCRdb, only in-frame clones are kept and a portion is missing. The table includes 150,000 to 200,000 clones, about 92% detected once. V lost 5 bases to trimming and J lost 2 bases; unmatched junction nucleotides: 6. The CDR3 loop spans 15 amino acids. Germline-derived CDR1 and CDR2 are MGHRA and YSYEKL. With respect to this clone: Antigen unknown.

This rearrangement joins TRBV4-1 to TRBJ2-7; 10 bases agree with TRBD1. This TCR came from an adult in good health. The sequencing used peripheral blood, collected on day 0 of AZD1222 vaccination. CDR3 amino acids: CASSARQGATYEQYF. Here the CDR3 DNA reads TGCGCCAGCAGCGCCCGACAGGGGGCCACCTACGAGCAGTACTTC.